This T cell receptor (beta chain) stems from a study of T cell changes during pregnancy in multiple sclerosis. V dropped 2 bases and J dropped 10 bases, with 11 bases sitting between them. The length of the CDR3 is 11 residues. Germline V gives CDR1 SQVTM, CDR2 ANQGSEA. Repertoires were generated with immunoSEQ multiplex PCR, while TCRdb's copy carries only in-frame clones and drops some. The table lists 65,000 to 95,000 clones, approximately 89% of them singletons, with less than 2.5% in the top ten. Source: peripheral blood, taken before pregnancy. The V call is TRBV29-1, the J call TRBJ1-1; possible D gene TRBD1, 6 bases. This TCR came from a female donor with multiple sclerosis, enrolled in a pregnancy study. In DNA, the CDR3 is TGCAGCGTTGAAAACAGGGTGGTAGCTTTCTTT. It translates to CSVENRVVAFF.